These 20 T cell receptor beta chains share one sample of origin, sequenced in a study of T cell repertoires in cytomegalovirus infection. Using its own MiXCR run on the reads, TCRdb lists one record per CDR3 protein. This sample has about 490,000 distinct CDR3 sequences; roughly 10% occur once, and the top ten carry about 9.4%. Sample: PBMCs. The source of these receptors is a human donor in good health (CMV status not recorded). Some clones in this sample may be carry-over from other donors' samples.

This clonotype was detected only a few times. This CDR3 is CAISDEGAGEYF. The CDR3 region has the DNA TGTGCCATCAGTGATGAGGGAGCGGGGGAGTACTTC. The rearrangement joins TRBV10-3 to TRBJ2-5; 8 positions match TRBD2. Looked up from germline, CDR1 is ENHRY and CDR2 is SYGVKD. V dropped 3 bases and J dropped 12; count of bases not matched to a gene: 6. This CDR3 is built from 12 residues.

This clonotype came up many times. This chain joins TRBV5-4 and TRBJ2-3; 8 bases map to TRBD1. Germline V gene sequence: CDR1 SGHNT, CDR2 YYREEE (reference sequence). The CDR3 covers 15 residues. The V and J ends lost 4 bases and 1 base, in that order; junction bases with no gene match: 5. Here the CDR3 reads CASSLTGAGTDTQYF. As DNA, the CDR3 is TGTGCCAGCAGCCTGACAGGGGCTGGCACAGATACGCAGTATTTT.

This clonotype was observed many times. The chain has TRBV7-9 and TRBJ2-5; D is ambiguous. The CDR3 totals 13 residues. The germline gives CDR1 SEHNR, CDR2 FQNEAQ (reference sequence). V gave up 3 bases and J gave up 2 bases, with 7 bases separating them. The CDR3 DNA follows: TGTGCCAGCAGCTTTAGAACGCAAGAGACCCAGTACTTC. Encoded protein: CASSFRTQETQYF.

This clonotype was seen repeatedly, ten times or more. This rearrangement joins TRBV7-2 to TRBJ1-3, with TRBD1 matching over 7 bases. In germline, CDR1 is SGHTA, CDR2 FQGNSA. Losses at the gene ends were 5 bases for V and 0 bases for J; bases not matched to a gene: 1. This CDR3 has 14 amino acids. The CDR3 is CASSTGASGNTIYF. The CDR3 DNA reads as TGTGCCAGCAGCACAGGGGCCTCTGGAAACACCATATATTTT.

The rearrangement joins TRBV9 to TRBJ1-2; D unresolved. Germline assignment: CDR1 SGDLS and CDR2 YYNGEE. The CDR3 spans 15 residues. V lost 3 bases to trimming and J lost 4 bases, with 16 bases between them. The CDR3 DNA is TGTGCCAGCAGCGCAGGTGCCCCGGCCATCTATGGCTACACCTTC. This gives the protein CASSAGAPAIYGYTF.

To note about this clonotype: One junction end disagrees with the germline gene, perhaps due to a read error. The chain has TRBV6-6 and TRBJ2-2, with TRBD2 identical over 11 bases. Germline assignment: CDR1 MNHNY and CDR2 SVGAGI (reference sequence). The CDR3 length is 16 residues. CDR3 nucleotides: TGTGCCAGCTGTTACGAGGCTAGCGGGAGGACCGGGGAGCTGTTTTTT. Encoded protein: CASCYEASGRTGELFF.

This clonotype was seen ten or more times. The chain is built from TRBV7-6 and TRBJ2-1; 7 bases map to TRBD2. The CDR3 is 16 residues long. Germline CDR1 is SGHVS and CDR2 is FNYEAQ. The V segment lost 1 base and the J segment 7 bases; nucleotides outside the gene matches: 10. The CDR3 bases are TGTGCCAGCAGCTTAGGGTGGAGCGGGGCTAGGAATGAGCAGTTCTTC. Its translation: CASSLGWSGARNEQFF.

This clonotype showed up many times. The chain uses TRBV19 and TRBJ2-2; 11 bases map to TRBD1. The CDR3 spans 16 residues. Germline V gene data show CDR1 as LNHDA and CDR2 as SQIVND (reference sequence). After removal of 7 bases from V and 1 base from J, the junction contained 5 bases not matched to a gene. The CDR3 DNA is TGTGCCAGTACCCCCGGGACAGGGGGGAACACCGGGGAGCTGTTTTTT. It is translated as CASTPGTGGNTGELFF.

The sample holds many counts of this clonotype. The chain carries TRBV10-3 and TRBJ1-1; D is possibly TRBD1 (6 bases). V dropped 1 base and J dropped 9 bases, with 18 bases sitting between them. Germline V gene lookup returns CDR1 ENHRY and CDR2 SYGVKD. The CDR3 runs 15 residues. CDR3 DNA sequence: TGTGCCATCAGTGAGTACGAGAAGCTTCAGGGGCAAGCTTTCTTT. Protein: CAISEYEKLQGQAFF.

There are many counts of this clonotype. The chain uses TRBV7-2 and TRBJ1-2, with D possibly being TRBD1 (5 bases). Germline V CDR1 and CDR2: SGHTA, FQGNSA. The CDR3 has 16 residues. V was pared by 2 bases and J by 2 bases, with 15 bases between. CDR3 in DNA: TGTGCCAGCAGCTTAAGGGGCCCGACACTGAACTATGGCTACACCTTC. Its translation: CASSLRGPTLNYGYTF.

CDR3 sequence (DNA): TGCAGTGCTAGACCCCGGACAGGGGGTTTCACCGGGGAGCTGTTTTTT. Translation gives CSARPRTGGFTGELFF. V and J are TRBV20-1 and TRBJ2-2; 10 bases line up with TRBD1. Germline V lookup: CDR1 DFQATT, CDR2 SNEGSKA (reference sequence). This CDR3 comprises 16 residues. The V gene end was trimmed by 2 bases and the J gene end by 4 bases; junction bases not matched to a gene: 7.

The rearrangement links TRBV10-3 to TRBJ2-3, with D hard to call. The germline V and J ends were trimmed by 2 bases and 0 bases, with 15 bases remaining between them. The CDR3 sequence is 17 residues long. Germline CDR1 and CDR2: ENHRY and SYGVKD. The CDR3 DNA reads as TGTGCCATCAGTGAGACCCCTCCAGGATTTAGCACAGATACGCAGTATTTT. Residues: CAISETPPGFSTDTQYF.

This sequence joins TRBV4-2 and TRBJ1-1; D unresolved. The V and J ends lost 5 bases and 5 bases respectively, with 15 bases between them. CDR3 length: 14 amino acids. CDR1 is LGHNA, CDR2 YNFKEQ, per germline. DNA for the CDR3: TGTGCCAGCAGCGCGGGGTTACTTTGGACTGAAGCTTTCTTT. Protein: CASSAGLLWTEAFF.

This clonotype came up many times. The V call is TRBV6-5, the J call TRBJ2-1; possible D gene TRBD2, 6 bases. The V and J ends lost 6 bases and 0 bases respectively, with 18 bases between them. Germline values: CDR1 MNHEY, CDR2 SVGAGI. The CDR3 covers 17 residues. The CDR3 DNA sequence: TGTGCCAGCAGCTCCCCCGGGACTGTGAGCTCCTACAATGAGCAGTTCTTC. Residues: CASSSPGTVSSYNEQFF.

This clonotype was seen ten or more times. The chain recombines TRBV7-9 with TRBJ2-5; possible D gene TRBD2, 5 bases. V shed 1 base and J shed 5 bases, with 17 bases lying between them. The CDR3 sequence is 16 residues long. Looked up from germline, CDR1 is SEHNR and CDR2 is FQNEAQ (reference sequence). CDR3 amino acids: CASSLGVSGLGETQYF. CDR3 sequence (DNA): TGTGCCAGCAGCTTAGGAGTCAGCGGCCTAGGGGAGACCCAGTACTTC.

This clonotype was seen at least ten times. The CDR3 spells CSALGQSGTDTQYF. CDR3 coding DNA: TGCAGTGCCCTTGGCCAGTCGGGCACAGATACGCAGTATTTT. The chain links TRBV20-1 to TRBJ2-3; D not certain. Germline CDR1 is DFQATT and CDR2 is SNEGSKA (reference sequence). V was shortened by 6 bases and J by 1 base, with 14 bases between the two germline ends. This CDR3 region has 14 residues.

This clonotype was seen only a few times. The J gene is TRBJ1-1, the V gene TRBV29-1, with 7 bases lining up with TRBD1. The CDR3 length is 13 residues. Germline CDR1 reads SQVTM; CDR2 reads ANQGSEA. Losses at the gene ends were 8 bases for V and 0 bases for J; bases not matched to a gene: 6. Written as DNA, the CDR3 is TGCAGCCCTGGACAGGCCCTGAACACTGAAGCTTTCTTT. Translating gives CSPGQALNTEAFF. The full variable domain, in which reference TRBV29-1 and TRBJ1-1 provide the parts outside the CDR3, is SAVISQKPSRDICQRGTSLTIQCQVDSQVTMMFWYRQQPGQSLTLIATANQGSEATYESGFVIDKFPISRPNLTFSTLTVSNMSPEDSSIYLCSPGQALNTEAFFGQGTRLTVV.

In this sample, this clonotype turned up a few times. The CDR3 DNA reads TGTGCCAGCAGTTTAACCGGGGCCCTAAATGAGCAGTTCTTC. Translation gives CASSLTGALNEQFF. This chain connects TRBV12-3 or TRBV12-4 to TRBJ2-1; D may match TRBD1 or TRBD2 (5 bases each). Trimming stripped 2 bases from V and 7 bases from J, with 12 bases between. The CDR3 totals 14 residues.

This clonotype has a count of ten or more. The chain couples TRBV27 to TRBJ1-5, with 9 bases identical to TRBD1. The germline V gene has CDR1 MNHEY and CDR2 SMNVEV (reference sequence). The CDR3 is 16 residues long. The ends lost 6 bases at V and 0 bases at J; junction bases unmatched: 6. The CDR3 DNA is TGTGCCAGCAGCGGGACAGGGTTTGGTAGCAATCAGCCCCAGCATTTT. Protein product: CASSGTGFGSNQPQHF.

This clonotype was recorded a few times. V is TRBV2 and J is TRBJ2-1; 9 positions match TRBD2. CDR1 and CDR2 from the germline V gene are SNHLY and FYNNEI. J gave up 4 bases and V 6 bases, and 7 bases lay outside the gene matches. There are 15 residues in the CDR3. CDR3 in amino acids: CASRRIAGVYNEQFF. In nucleotides, the CDR3 is TGTGCCAGCAGGAGAATAGCGGGAGTTTACAATGAGCAGTTCTTC.